This TCR beta chain was identified in a study of cytomegalovirus exposure and HLA in healthy donors. Study conclusions and caveats: There were a few CMV-associated chains whose specificity for CMV antigens was confirmed in vitro.

PCR used 60 Vbeta primers and 13 Jbeta primers. Method: immunoSEQ multiplex PCR; TCRdb's copy keeps in-frame clones and lacks some. The sample yields about 180,000 clones, around 81% seen once. As concerns this clone: Its target is not known.

The CDR3 covers 16 residues. CDR1 SGHTA and CDR2 FQGNSA come from the germline V gene. J lost 2 bases, V lost 0 bases, and 5 bases had no gene match. V gene TRBV7-2 combines with J gene TRBJ2-7; 9 bases are shared with TRBD2. The specimen sequenced was PBMCs. The TCR originated in a man between 35 and 55 years old in good health and CMV-seronegative. The CDR3 sequence: CASSLAGSGRTYEQYF. The CDR3 nucleotides are TGTGCCAGCAGCTTAGCAGGTAGCGGGAGAACCTACGAGCAGTACTTC. The complete variable domain, with remaining parts taken from reference TRBV7-2 and TRBJ2-7, reads GAGVSQSPSNKVTEKGKDVELRCDPISGHTALYWYRQSLGQGLEFLIYFQGNSAPDKSGLPSDRFSAERTGGSVSTLTIQRTQQEDSAVYLCASSLAGSGRTYEQYFGPGTRLTVT.